This T cell receptor beta chain was recovered during a study of OX40 agonist ivuxolimab in advanced cancers. At the level of the study: All patients had ivuxolimab intravenously every 2 weeks at 0.01 to 10 mg/kg. Cohort: about 82% men, mean age approximately 66, aged about 20 to 90.

The CDR3 runs 16 residues. V was clipped by 4 bases and J by 3 bases; unmatched bases: 11. Germline CDR1 SGHKS, CDR2 YYEKEE (reference sequence). Data came from immunoSEQ multiplex PCR; TCRdb stores just in-frame clones and leaves some out. The sample has 52,000 or so clones, approximately 80% seen once. This clone occurred a few times. This specimen consisted of CD4+ or CD8+ T cells sorted from blood, obtained in a trial of the OX40 agonist ivuxolimab. This receptor was obtained from an adult with an advanced solid tumor such as melanoma, head and neck, liver or kidney cancer. J is TRBJ2-5 and V is TRBV5-5; 8 bases are a match to TRBD1. The CDR3 loop is CASSLLPGGVKETQYF. The DNA for the CDR3 is TGTGCCAGCAGCCTGCTCCCAGGGGGCGTCAAAGAGACCCAGTACTTC.